This paragraph reports one T cell receptor (beta chain). The antigen is undetermined. Sequencing used immunoSEQ multiplex PCR; TCRdb keeps in-frame clones, though not all of them. The table lists tens of thousands of clones, roughly 95% of them singletons, with under 1.5% in the top ten. The source of the sample is a study of T cells in tuberculosis. Whole-study context: The T cells targeted glucose monomycolate, a mycobacterial lipid, via CD1B.

Findings and caveats of the study: Smaller distances to GMM-specific TCRs suggested their expansion in active tuberculosis.

Germline assignment: CDR1 LNHDA and CDR2 SQIVND (reference sequence). This CDR3 is 15 amino acids long. After removal of 3 bases from V and 6 bases from J, the junction contained 1 base not matched to a gene. Time point given: new active TB diagnosis, blood taken before or within 7 days of starting treatment. The chain joins TRBV19 to TRBJ2-1; 14 bases align to TRBD2. The sample here was PBMCs, taken at tuberculosis diagnosis. The source of this sequence is an adult with tuberculosis. In DNA form, the CDR3 reads TGTGCCAGTAGTATGACTAGCGGGAGGGCCAATGAGCAGTTCTTC. Its protein is CASSMTSGRANEQFF. Full variable domain (outside the CDR3, taken from reference TRBV19 and TRBJ2-1): DGGITQSPKYLFRKEGQNVTLSCEQNLNHDAMYWYRQDPGQGLRLIYYSQIVNDFQKGDIAEGYSVSREKKESFPLTVTSAQKNPTAFYLCASSMTSGRANEQFFGPGTRLTVL.